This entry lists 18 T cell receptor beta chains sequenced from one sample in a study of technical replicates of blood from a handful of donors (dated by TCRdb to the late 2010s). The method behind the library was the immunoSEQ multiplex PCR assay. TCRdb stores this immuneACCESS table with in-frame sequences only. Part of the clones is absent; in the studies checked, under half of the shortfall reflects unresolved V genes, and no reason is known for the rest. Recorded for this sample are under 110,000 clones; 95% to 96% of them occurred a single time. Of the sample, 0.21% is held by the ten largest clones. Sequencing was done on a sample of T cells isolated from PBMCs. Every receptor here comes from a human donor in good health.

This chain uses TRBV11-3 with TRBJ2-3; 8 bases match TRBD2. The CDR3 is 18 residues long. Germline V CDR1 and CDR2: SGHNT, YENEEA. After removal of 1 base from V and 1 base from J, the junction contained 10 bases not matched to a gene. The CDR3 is CASSLVGGAGDGTDTQYF. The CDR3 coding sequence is TGTGCCAGCAGCTTAGTTGGGGGAGCGGGGGATGGCACAGATACGCAGTATTTT.

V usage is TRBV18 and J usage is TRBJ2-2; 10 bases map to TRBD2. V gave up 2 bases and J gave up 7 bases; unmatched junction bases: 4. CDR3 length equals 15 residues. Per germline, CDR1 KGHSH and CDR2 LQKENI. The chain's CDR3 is CASSPGTSVVGELFF. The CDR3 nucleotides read TGTGCCAGCTCACCAGGGACTAGCGTCGTCGGGGAGCTGTTTTTT.

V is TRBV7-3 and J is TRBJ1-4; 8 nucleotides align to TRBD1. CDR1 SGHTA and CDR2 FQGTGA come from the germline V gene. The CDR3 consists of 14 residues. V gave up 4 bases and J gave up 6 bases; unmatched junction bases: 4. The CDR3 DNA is TGTGCCAGCAGCTCAGGGGGCCAGGATGAAAAACTGTTTTTT. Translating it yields CASSSGGQDEKLFF.

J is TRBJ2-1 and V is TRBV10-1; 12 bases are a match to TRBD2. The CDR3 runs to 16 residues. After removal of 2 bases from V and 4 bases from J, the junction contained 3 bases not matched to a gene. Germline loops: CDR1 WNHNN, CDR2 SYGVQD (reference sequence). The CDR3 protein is CASSELTSGGYNEQFF. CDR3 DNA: TGCGCCAGCAGTGAGCTAACTAGCGGGGGGTACAATGAGCAGTTCTTC.

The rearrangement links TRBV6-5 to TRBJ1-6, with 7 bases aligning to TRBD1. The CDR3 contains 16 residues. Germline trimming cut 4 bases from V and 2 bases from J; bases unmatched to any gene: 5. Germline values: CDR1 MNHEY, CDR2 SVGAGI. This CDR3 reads CASSLKGATYNSPLHF. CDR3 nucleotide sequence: TGTGCCAGCAGTTTGAAGGGGGCAACCTATAATTCACCCCTCCACTTT.

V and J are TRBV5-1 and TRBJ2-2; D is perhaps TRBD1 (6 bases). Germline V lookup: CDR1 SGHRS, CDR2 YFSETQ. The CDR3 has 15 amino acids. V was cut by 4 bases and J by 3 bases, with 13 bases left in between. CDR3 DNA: TGCGCCAGCAGCCCGCCAGGGGCCTACACCGGGGAGCTGTTTTTT. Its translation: CASSPPGAYTGELFF.

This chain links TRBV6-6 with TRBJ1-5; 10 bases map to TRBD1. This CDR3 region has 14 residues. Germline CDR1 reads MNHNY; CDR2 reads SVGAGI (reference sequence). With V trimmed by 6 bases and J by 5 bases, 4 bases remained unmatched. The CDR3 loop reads CASRGGTGDQPQHF. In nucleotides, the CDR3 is TGTGCCAGCAGGGGAGGGACAGGGGATCAGCCCCAGCATTTT.

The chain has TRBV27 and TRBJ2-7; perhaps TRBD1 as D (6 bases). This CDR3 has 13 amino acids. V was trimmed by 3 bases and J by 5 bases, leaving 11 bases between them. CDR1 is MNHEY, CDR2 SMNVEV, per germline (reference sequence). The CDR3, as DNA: TGTGCCAGCAGTTTTAACAGGGCGCACGAGCAGTACTTC. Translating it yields CASSFNRAHEQYF.

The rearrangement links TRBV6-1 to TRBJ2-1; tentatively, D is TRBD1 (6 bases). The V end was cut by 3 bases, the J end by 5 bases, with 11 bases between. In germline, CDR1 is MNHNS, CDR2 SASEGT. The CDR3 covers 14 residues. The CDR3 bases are TGTGCCAGCAGTGAGGTTAACAGGGACAATGAGCAGTTCTTC. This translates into CASSEVNRDNEQFF.

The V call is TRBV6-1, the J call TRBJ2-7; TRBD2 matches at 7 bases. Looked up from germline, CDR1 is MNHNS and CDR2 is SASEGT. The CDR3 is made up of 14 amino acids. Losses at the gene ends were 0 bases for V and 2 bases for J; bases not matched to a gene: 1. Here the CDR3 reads CASSEAGGTYEQYF. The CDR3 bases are TGTGCCAGCAGTGAAGCGGGAGGGACCTACGAGCAGTACTTC.

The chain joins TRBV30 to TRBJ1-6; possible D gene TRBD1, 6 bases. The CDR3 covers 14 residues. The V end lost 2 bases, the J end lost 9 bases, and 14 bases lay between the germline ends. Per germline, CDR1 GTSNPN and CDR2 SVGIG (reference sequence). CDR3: CAWSYRALSSPLHF. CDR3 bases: TGTGCCTGGAGTTACAGGGCTCTAAGTTCACCCCTCCACTTT.

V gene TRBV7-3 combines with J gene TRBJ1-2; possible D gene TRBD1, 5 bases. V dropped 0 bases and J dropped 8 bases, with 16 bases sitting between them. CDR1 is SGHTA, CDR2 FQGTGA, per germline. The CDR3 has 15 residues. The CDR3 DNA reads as TGTGCCAGCAGCTTAACCCCCGAGGACACGTGGGGCTACACCTTC. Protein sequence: CASSLTPEDTWGYTF.

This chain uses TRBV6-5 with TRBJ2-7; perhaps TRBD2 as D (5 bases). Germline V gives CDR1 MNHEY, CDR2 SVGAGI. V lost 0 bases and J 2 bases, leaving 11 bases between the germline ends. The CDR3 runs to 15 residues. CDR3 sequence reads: CASSYSEGVAYEQYF. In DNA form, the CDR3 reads TGTGCCAGCAGTTACTCTGAGGGAGTGGCCTACGAGCAGTACTTC.

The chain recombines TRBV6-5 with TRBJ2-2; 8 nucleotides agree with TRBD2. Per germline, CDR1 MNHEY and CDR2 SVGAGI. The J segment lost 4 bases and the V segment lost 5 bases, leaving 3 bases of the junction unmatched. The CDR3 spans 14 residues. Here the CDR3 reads CASSRLAPTGELFF. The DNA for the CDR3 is TGTGCCAGCAGTAGACTAGCGCCCACCGGGGAGCTGTTTTTT.

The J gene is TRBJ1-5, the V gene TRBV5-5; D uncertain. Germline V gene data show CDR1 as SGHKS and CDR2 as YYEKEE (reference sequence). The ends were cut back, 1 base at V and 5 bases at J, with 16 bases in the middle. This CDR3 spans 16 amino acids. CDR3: CASSLLLGRSDQPQHF. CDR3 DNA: TGTGCCAGCAGCTTGCTCCTGGGGAGAAGTGATCAGCCCCAGCATTTT. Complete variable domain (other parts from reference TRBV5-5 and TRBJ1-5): DAGVTQSPTHLIKTRGQQVTLRCSPISGHKSVSWYQQVLGQGPQFIFQYYEKEERGRGNFPDRFSARQFPNYSSELNVNALLLGDSALYLCASSLLLGRSDQPQHFGDGTRLSIL.

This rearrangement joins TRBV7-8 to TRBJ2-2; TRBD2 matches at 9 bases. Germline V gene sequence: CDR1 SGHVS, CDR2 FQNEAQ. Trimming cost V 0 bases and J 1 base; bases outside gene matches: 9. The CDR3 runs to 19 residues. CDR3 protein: CASSLALNSGSKNTGELFF. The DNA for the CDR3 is TGTGCCAGCAGCTTAGCGCTGAATAGCGGGAGTAAGAACACCGGGGAGCTGTTTTTT. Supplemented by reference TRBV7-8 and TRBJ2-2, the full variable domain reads GAGVSQSPRYKVAKRGQDVALRCDPISGHVSLFWYQQALGQGPEFLTYFQNEAQLDKSGLPSDRFFAERPEGSVSTLKIQRTQQEDSAVYLCASSLALNSGSKNTGELFFGEGSRLTVL.

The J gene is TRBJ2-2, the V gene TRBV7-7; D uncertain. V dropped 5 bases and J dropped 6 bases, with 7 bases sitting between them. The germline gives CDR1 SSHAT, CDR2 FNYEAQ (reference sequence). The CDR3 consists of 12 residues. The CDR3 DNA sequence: TGTGCCAGCAGCCGAGTTTCCGGGGAGCTGTTTTTT. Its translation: CASSRVSGELFF.

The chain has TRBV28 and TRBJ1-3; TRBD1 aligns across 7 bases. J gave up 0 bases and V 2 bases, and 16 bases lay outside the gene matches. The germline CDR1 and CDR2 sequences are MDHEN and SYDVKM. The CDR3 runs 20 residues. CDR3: CASSLDRGQRSPDSGNTIYF. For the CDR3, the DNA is TGTGCCAGCAGTTTAGATCGGGGACAGCGGTCCCCGGACTCTGGAAACACCATATATTTT.